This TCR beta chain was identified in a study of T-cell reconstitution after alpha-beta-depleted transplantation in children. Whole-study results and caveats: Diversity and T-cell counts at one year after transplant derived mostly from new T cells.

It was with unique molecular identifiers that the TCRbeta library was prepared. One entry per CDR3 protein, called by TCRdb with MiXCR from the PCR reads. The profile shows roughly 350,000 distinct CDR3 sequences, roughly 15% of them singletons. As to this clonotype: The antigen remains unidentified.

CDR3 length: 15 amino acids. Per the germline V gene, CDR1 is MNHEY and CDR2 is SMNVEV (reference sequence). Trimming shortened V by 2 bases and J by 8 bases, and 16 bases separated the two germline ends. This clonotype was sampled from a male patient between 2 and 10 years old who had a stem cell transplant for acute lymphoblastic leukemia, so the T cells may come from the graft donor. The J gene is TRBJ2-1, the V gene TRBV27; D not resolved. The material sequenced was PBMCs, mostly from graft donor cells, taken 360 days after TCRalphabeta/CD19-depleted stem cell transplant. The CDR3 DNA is TGTGCCAGCAGTTTAACGGCGGACCTCTGGGATGAGCAGTTCTTC. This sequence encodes CASSLTADLWDEQFF.